The 21 T cell receptor beta chains in this list originate from one sample, sequenced in a study of T cells of healthy individuals listed by TCRdb under 2018. The method behind the library was 5' RACE. The sample was run on an Illumina MiSeq. Using fastp at Q25 and MiXCR, TCRdb reprocessed the public reads and kept productive beta chains. Rows with a matching CDR3 protein are joined into one entry that keeps the most common DNA and genes. Within this sample are tens of thousands of distinct CDR3 sequences, with around 15% of them counted one time only. Together, the top ten hold about 4.7% of the sample. These receptors all come from a human donor in good health.

This clonotype was detected many times. The V gene is TRBV13, the J gene TRBJ2-5, with TRBD1 matching over 8 bases. The CDR3 sequence is 13 residues long. J lost 5 bases, V lost 7 bases, and 6 bases had no gene match. Germline V gene lookup returns CDR1 PRHDT and CDR2 FYEKMQ (reference sequence). CDR3 residues: CASTAGGPETQYF. The DNA of the CDR3 is TGTGCCAGCACCGCAGGGGGCCCTGAGACCCAGTACTTC.

The chain carries TRBV24-1 and TRBJ2-2; 7 bases match TRBD2. CDR1 KGHDR and CDR2 SFDVKD come from the germline V gene. CDR3 length equals 16 residues. With 4 bases clipped from V and 0 bases from J, the junction kept 4 bases outside the gene matches. The CDR3 protein is CATSDRSGPNTGELFF. Written as DNA, the CDR3 is TGTGCCACCAGTGACCGTAGCGGGCCGAACACCGGGGAGCTGTTTTTT.

This clonotype came up a few times. This chain uses TRBV4-1 with TRBJ2-3, with D uncertain. Deletions cut 0 bases from V and 3 bases from J, with 16 bases between. The CDR3 contains 17 residues. The germline V gene has CDR1 MGHRA and CDR2 YSYEKL. The CDR3 DNA reads as TGCGCCAGCAGCCAAGATAGAGGCTCACTATTGACAGATACGCAGTATTTT. Protein: CASSQDRGSLLTDTQYF.

This clonotype was seen only a few times. The gene calls are TRBV12-3 or TRBV12-4 and TRBJ2-7; 10 bases are a match to TRBD2. The trim removed 6 bases at V and 2 bases at J, leaving 7 bases unmatched. This CDR3 is 15 amino acids long. The CDR3 nucleotides are TGTGCCAGCAGCAGAGGGACTAGCGAGACCTACGAGCAGTACTTC. Encoded protein: CASSRGTSETYEQYF.

This clonotype turned up a few times. J is TRBJ1-2 and V is TRBV5-4, with 7 nucleotides matching TRBD1. The CDR3 covers 18 residues. V trimming: 4 bases; J trimming: 0 bases; junction bases outside the gene matches: 15. CDR1 and CDR2 (germline): SGHNT, YYREEE (reference sequence). This chain's CDR3 is CASSQPGTAPLTNYGYTF. CDR3 nucleotides: TGTGCCAGCAGCCAGCCCGGGACAGCTCCCCTTACTAACTATGGCTACACCTTC. Full variable domain (remainder filled in from reference TRBV5-4 and TRBJ1-2): ETGVTQSPTHLIKTRGQQVTLRCSSQSGHNTVSWYQQALGQGPQFIFQYYREEENGRGNFPPRFSGLQFPNYSSELNVNALELDDSALYLCASSQPGTAPLTNYGYTFGSGTRLTVV.

About this clonotype: A much more abundant neighbour one base away suggests this may be a read error. The chain couples TRBV5-6 to TRBJ2-7, with TRBD1 as a possible D gene (5 bases). The ends were cut back, 3 bases at V and 7 bases at J, with 17 bases in the middle. The CDR3 is made up of 14 amino acids. From germline, CDR1 is SGHDT and CDR2 YYEEEE. In DNA, the CDR3 is TGTGCCAGCAGCTCTCAGGACACAATGGGTGAGCAGTACTTC. Translation gives CASSSQDTMGEQYF. Looking up the rest from reference TRBV5-6 and TRBJ2-7 gives the full variable domain: DAGVTQSPTHLIKTRGQQVTLRCSPKSGHDTVSWYQQALGQGPQFIFQYYEEEERQRGNFPDRFSGHQFPNYSSELNVNALLLGDSALYLCASSSQDTMGEQYFGPGTRLTVT.

This clonotype was picked up many times. The chain has TRBV29-1 and TRBJ2-1, with 9 bases that match TRBD1. V shed 6 bases and J 5 bases; nucleotides not matched to a gene: 5. The germline CDR1 and CDR2 sequences are SQVTM and ANQGSEA. The CDR3 has 13 residues. DNA of the CDR3: TGCAGCGTCGCACAGGGGGCGGACAATGAGCAGTTCTTC. Residues: CSVAQGADNEQFF.

This clonotype was counted a few times. J is TRBJ2-1 and V is TRBV11-2; D is possibly TRBD1 (6 bases). Per germline, CDR1 SGHAT and CDR2 FQNNGV. The CDR3 runs to 15 residues. V was cut by 7 bases and J by 4 bases, with 17 bases left in between. In DNA, the CDR3 is TGTGCCAGCACCCCAGGAGGACAGATTTACAATGAGCAGTTCTTC. This codes for CASTPGGQIYNEQFF.

By sample fraction, this clonotype is medium-sized (0.01 to 0.1%). The chain employs TRBV5-1 and TRBJ1-5, with a possible D match to TRBD1 (5 bases). Germline CDR1 SGHRS, CDR2 YFSETQ. The CDR3 length is 16 residues. Trimming pared 4 bases from V and 4 bases from J, leaving 18 bases between. The CDR3 reads CASSPQIDSQNQPQHF. CDR3 bases: TGCGCCAGCAGCCCGCAAATCGACAGCCAGAATCAGCCCCAGCATTTT.

This rearrangement joins TRBV25-1 to TRBJ1-5, with 7 bases matching TRBD1. V shed 3 bases, J shed 4 bases, and the junction held 3 bases outside the gene matches. Germline CDR1 reads MGHDK; CDR2 reads SYGVNS. The length of the CDR3 is 14 residues. CDR3 region: CASSETGLNQPQHF. The DNA for the CDR3 is TGTGCCAGCAGTGAGACAGGGTTGAATCAGCCCCAGCATTTT.

A few counts support this clonotype. This chain connects TRBV9 to TRBJ2-1, with a possible D match to TRBD2 (5 bases). V was cut by 8 bases and J by 1 base, with 13 bases left in between. The CDR3 spans 14 residues. CDR1 SGDLS and CDR2 YYNGEE come from the germline V gene. In DNA, the CDR3 is TGTGCCAGAGGATCGGGGTTATCCTACAATGAGCAGTTCTTC. This gives the protein CARGSGLSYNEQFF. The full variable domain, with the rest looked up from reference TRBV9 and TRBJ2-1, is DSGVTQTPKHLITATGQRVTLRCSPRSGDLSVYWYQQSLDQGLQFLIQYYNGEERAKGNILERFSAQQFPDLHSELNLSSLELGDSALYFCARGSGLSYNEQFFGPGTRLTVL.

This chain connects TRBV6-5 to TRBJ1-1; tentative D call: TRBD1 (5 bases). V dropped 7 bases and J dropped 5 bases, with 23 bases sitting between them. Looked up from germline, CDR1 is MNHEY and CDR2 is SVGAGI. The CDR3 runs to 16 residues. The CDR3: CASIEVWEGRVTEAFF. The CDR3 DNA reads TGTGCCAGCATTGAGGTGTGGGAGGGCAGGGTGACTGAAGCTTTCTTT.

A few counts support this clonotype. This CDR3 reads CASSLAVAGDNIQYF. CDR3 in DNA: TGCGCCAGCAGCTTGGCGGTAGCGGGGGACAACATTCAGTACTTC. The gene calls are TRBV5-1 and TRBJ2-4; 9 bases map to TRBD2. CDR1 and CDR2 (germline): SGHRS, YFSETQ. The CDR3 loop spans 15 amino acids. V was clipped by 0 bases and J by 7 bases; unmatched bases: 5.

This clonotype was seen at least ten times. This chain uses TRBV7-2 with TRBJ1-1; TRBD1 agrees at 9 bases. CDR1 and CDR2 from the germline V gene are SGHTA and FQGNSA. Trimming took 5 bases from V and 5 from J; bases not matched to a gene: 6. The CDR3 spans 14 residues. In DNA, the CDR3 is TGTGCCAGCAGCCAAGGACAGGGGAGAACTGAAGCTTTCTTT. Its protein product is CASSQGQGRTEAFF. The whole variable domain, remainder taken from reference TRBV7-2 and TRBJ1-1, is GAGVSQSPSNKVTEKGKDVELRCDPISGHTALYWYRQSLGQGLEFLIYFQGNSAPDKSGLPSDRFSAERTGGSVSTLTIQRTQQEDSAVYLCASSQGQGRTEAFFGQGTRLTVV.

This clonotype was picked up a small number of times. V gene TRBV12-3 or TRBV12-4 combines with J gene TRBJ2-3; 8 nucleotides match TRBD1. There are 14 residues in the CDR3. Trimming took 6 bases from V and 5 from J; bases not matched to a gene: 7. CDR3 DNA sequence: TGTGCCAGCAGCCGTGGACAGGGAGTAGATACGCAGTATTTT. It is translated as CASSRGQGVDTQYF.

V is TRBV2 and J is TRBJ1-3, with D perhaps matching TRBD1 (6 bases). CDR1 is SNHLY and CDR2 is FYNNEI in the germline V gene. The length of the CDR3 is 16 residues. V was shortened by 7 bases and J by 0 bases, with 16 bases between the two germline ends. In DNA form, the CDR3 reads TGTGCCAGCACCGAGGGGGTTCGGAGCTCTGGAAACACCATATATTTT. As protein: CASTEGVRSSGNTIYF.

This clonotype was seen a few times. The chain joins TRBV9 to TRBJ2-1, with a weak D call TRBD2 (5 bases). The length of the CDR3 is 17 residues. V lost 0 bases and J lost 8, with 21 bases in between. Germline V gives CDR1 SGDLS, CDR2 YYNGEE. The CDR3 DNA reads TGTGCCAGCAGCGTAGGGGGTCGGGTTGCGGGTAGTCATGAGCAGTTCTTC. It codes for CASSVGGRVAGSHEQFF.

The rearrangement joins TRBV11-1 to TRBJ2-5, with a possible D match to TRBD2 (6 bases). The CDR3 runs 15 residues. The germline V gene has CDR1 SGHAT and CDR2 FQDESV (reference sequence). The V end was cut by 4 bases, the J end by 4 bases, with 16 bases between. CDR3 sequence: CASSSSGRKRETQYF. DNA of the CDR3: TGTGCCAGCAGCTCCTCAGGGAGGAAAAGAGAGACCCAGTACTTC.

This clonotype has only a few counts. The rearrangement joins TRBV10-3 to TRBJ2-3; tentative D call: TRBD1 (5 bases). The CDR3 length is 15 residues. V was trimmed by 5 bases and J by 2 bases, leaving 14 bases between them. CDR1 is ENHRY and CDR2 is SYGVKD in the germline V gene. The CDR3 nucleotides read TGTGCCATCAGTCTGACAGAAGCACTCACAGATACGCAGTATTTT. Translated: CAISLTEALTDTQYF.

This clonotype appeared a few times. The chain uses TRBV20-1 and TRBJ2-2, with 9 positions matching TRBD2. Germline V CDR1 and CDR2: DFQATT, SNEGSKA (reference sequence). The CDR3 consists of 15 residues. V dropped 2 bases and J dropped 6; count of bases not matched to a gene: 7. CDR3 sequence (DNA): TGCAGTGCTAGAATAGCGGGAGTAGATCCCGGGGAGCTGTTTTTT. Translating it yields CSARIAGVDPGELFF.

The CDR3 region is CSARDRDRPYTGELFF. The DNA of the CDR3 is TGCAGTGCTAGAGATAGGGACAGACCCTACACCGGGGAGCTGTTTTTT. The chain combines TRBV20-1 with TRBJ2-2, with 7 positions matching TRBD1. This CDR3 region has 16 residues. Germline assignment: CDR1 DFQATT and CDR2 SNEGSKA (reference sequence). V was clipped by 0 bases and J by 3 bases; unmatched bases: 7.